This TCR beta chain was found in a study of shared T cell receptors in the human thymus. Losses at the gene ends were 0 bases for V and 3 bases for J; bases not matched to a gene: 12. Germline V gene data show CDR1 as SGHDT and CDR2 as YYEEEE. The CDR3 is made up of 18 amino acids. The method was immunoSEQ multiplex PCR; TCRdb's version includes in-frame clones alone and lacks a portion of them. The top ten clones hold 0.008% to 0.011% of a sample with some 720,000 clones, approximately 87% of them seen once. The data also belong to a second study, concerning human thymus T cells. Per that study: Infants served as donors; they were healthy and Finnish and were having corrective surgery for congenital heart defects. Unrelated individuals had highly overlapping thymic repertoires, as reported in related research.

The receptor was isolated from a boy younger than two with a congenital heart defect. The sequenced sample consisted of thymocytes. The chain is built from TRBV5-6 and TRBJ2-3; 8 bases agree with TRBD2. The CDR3 DNA follows: TGTGCCAGCAGCTTGGACCCCACTAGCGGCCCACCAACAGATACGCAGTATTTT. Translated, it gives CASSLDPTSGPPTDTQYF. The whole variable domain, remainder taken from reference TRBV5-6 and TRBJ2-3, is DAGVTQSPTHLIKTRGQQVTLRCSPKSGHDTVSWYQQALGQGPQFIFQYYEEEERQRGNFPDRFSGHQFPNYSSELNVNALLLGDSALYLCASSLDPTSGPPTDTQYFGPGTRLTVL.